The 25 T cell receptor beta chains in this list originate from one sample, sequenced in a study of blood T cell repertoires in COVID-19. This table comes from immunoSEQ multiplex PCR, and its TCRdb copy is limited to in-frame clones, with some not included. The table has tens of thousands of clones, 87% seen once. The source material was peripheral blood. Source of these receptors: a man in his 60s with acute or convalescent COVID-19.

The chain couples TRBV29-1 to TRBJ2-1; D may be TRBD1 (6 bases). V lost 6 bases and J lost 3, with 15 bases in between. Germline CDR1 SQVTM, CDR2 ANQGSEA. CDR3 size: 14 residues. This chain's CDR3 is CSVEDGTHYNEQFF. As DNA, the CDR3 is TGCAGCGTAGAGGACGGGACACACTACAATGAGCAGTTCTTC.

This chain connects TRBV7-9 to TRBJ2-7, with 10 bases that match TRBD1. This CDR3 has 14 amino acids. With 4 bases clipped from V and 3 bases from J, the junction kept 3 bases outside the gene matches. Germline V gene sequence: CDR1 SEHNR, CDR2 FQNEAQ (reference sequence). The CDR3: CASSSGQGNYEQYF. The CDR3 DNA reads TGTGCCAGCAGCTCGGGACAGGGGAACTACGAGCAGTACTTC.

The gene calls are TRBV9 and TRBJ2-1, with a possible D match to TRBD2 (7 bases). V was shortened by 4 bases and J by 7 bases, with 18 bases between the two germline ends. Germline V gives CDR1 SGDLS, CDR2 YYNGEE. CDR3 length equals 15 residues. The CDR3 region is CASSSRLGRGNEQFF. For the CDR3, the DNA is TGTGCCAGCAGCTCCCGACTAGGGAGGGGGAATGAGCAGTTCTTC.

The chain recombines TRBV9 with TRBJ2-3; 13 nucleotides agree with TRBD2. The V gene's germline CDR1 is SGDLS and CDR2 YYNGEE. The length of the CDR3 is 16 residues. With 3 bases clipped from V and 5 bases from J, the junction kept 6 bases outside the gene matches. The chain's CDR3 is CASSATSGGAIDTQYF. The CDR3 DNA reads TGTGCCAGCAGCGCCACTAGCGGGGGGGCCATAGATACGCAGTATTTT.

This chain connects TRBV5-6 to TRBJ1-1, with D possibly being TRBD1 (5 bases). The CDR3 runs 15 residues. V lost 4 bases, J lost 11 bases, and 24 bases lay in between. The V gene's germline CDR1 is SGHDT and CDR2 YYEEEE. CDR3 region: CASSATSLWGDGAFF. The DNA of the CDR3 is TGTGCCAGCAGCGCCACGAGTCTATGGGGCGATGGGGCTTTCTTT.

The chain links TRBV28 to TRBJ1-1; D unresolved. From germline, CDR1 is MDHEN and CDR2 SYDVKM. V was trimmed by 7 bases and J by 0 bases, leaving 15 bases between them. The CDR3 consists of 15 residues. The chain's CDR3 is CASIRRAGLNTEAFF. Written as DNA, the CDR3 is TGTGCCAGCATTCGGCGTGCGGGTTTGAACACTGAAGCTTTCTTT.

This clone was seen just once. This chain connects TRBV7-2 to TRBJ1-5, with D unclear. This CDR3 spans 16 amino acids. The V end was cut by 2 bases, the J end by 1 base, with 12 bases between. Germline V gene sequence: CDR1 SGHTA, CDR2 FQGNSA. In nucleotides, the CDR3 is TGTGCCAGCAGCTTATACGGGTTCGAAAGCAATCAGCCCCAGCATTTT. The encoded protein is CASSLYGFESNQPQHF.

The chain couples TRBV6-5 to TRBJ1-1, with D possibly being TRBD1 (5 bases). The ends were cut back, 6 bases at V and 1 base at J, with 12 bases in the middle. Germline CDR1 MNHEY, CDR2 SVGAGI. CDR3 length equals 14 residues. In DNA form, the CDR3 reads TGTGCCAGCAGCCTAGGGGAGGCGAACACTGAAGCTTTCTTT. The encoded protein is CASSLGEANTEAFF.

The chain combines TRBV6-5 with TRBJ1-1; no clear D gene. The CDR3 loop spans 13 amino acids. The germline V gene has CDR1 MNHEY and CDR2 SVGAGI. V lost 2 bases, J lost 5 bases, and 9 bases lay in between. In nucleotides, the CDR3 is TGTGCCAGCAGTTACCGGCCAGGTACTGAAGCTTTCTTT. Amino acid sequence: CASSYRPGTEAFF.

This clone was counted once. CDR3: CASVPTGALPYGYTF. The CDR3, as DNA: TGTGCCAGCGTACCTACAGGGGCCCTTCCCTATGGCTACACCTTC. J is TRBJ1-2 and V is TRBV11-1, with 7 nucleotides matching TRBD1. Germline values: CDR1 SGHAT, CDR2 FQDESV (reference sequence). The ends lost 8 bases at V and 4 bases at J; junction bases unmatched: 13. The CDR3 consists of 15 residues. The variable domain in full, completed from reference TRBV11-1 and TRBJ1-2, reads EAEVAQSPRYKITEKSQAVAFWCDPISGHATLYWYRQILGQGPELLVQFQDESVVDDSQLPKDRFSAERLKGVDSTLKIQPAELGDSAMYLCASVPTGALPYGYTFGSGTRLTVV.

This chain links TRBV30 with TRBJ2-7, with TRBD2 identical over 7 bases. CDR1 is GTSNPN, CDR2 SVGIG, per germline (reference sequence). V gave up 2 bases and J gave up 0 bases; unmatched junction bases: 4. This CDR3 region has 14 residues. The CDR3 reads CAWSKGLTSYEQYF. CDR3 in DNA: TGTGCCTGGAGTAAGGGACTAACCTCCTACGAGCAGTACTTC.

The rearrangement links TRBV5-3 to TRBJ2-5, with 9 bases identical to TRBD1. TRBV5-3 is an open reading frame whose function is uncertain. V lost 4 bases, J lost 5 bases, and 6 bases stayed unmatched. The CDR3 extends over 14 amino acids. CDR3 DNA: TGTGCCAGAAGCAGGGACAGGGAAATGGAGACCCAGTACTTC. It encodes CARSRDREMETQYF.

The CDR3 here is CASSQAVSNSYEQYF. CDR3 bases: TGCGCCAGCAGCCAAGCTGTGAGCAACTCCTACGAGCAGTACTTC. The rearrangement uses TRBV4-1 and TRBJ2-7; D remains ambiguous. V was cut by 1 base and J by 0 bases, with 10 bases left in between. There are 15 residues in the CDR3. Germline V lookup: CDR1 MGHRA, CDR2 YSYEKL.

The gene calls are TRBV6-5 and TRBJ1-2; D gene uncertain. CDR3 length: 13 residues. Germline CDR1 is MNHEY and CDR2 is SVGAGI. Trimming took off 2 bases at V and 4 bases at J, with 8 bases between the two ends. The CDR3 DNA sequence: TGTGCCAGCAGTTACACCCTAGCCTATGGCTACACCTTC. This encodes CASSYTLAYGYTF.

CDR3 nucleotide sequence: TGTGCCAGCAGCCCCGTCCGCAGGGGGAAAGACAATGAGCAGTTCTTC. It yields the protein CASSPVRRGKDNEQFF. The chain carries TRBV11-2 and TRBJ2-1, with 7 bases identical to TRBD1. The CDR3 is 16 residues long. Unmatched junction bases numbered 12, after V lost 5 bases and J lost 5 bases. From germline, CDR1 is SGHAT and CDR2 FQNNGV.

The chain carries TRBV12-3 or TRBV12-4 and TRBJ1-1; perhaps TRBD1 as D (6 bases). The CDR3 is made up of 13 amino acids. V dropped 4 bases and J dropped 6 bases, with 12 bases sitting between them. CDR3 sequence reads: CASSSGVRSEAFF. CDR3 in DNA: TGTGCCAGCAGTTCAGGGGTTAGGTCTGAAGCTTTCTTT.

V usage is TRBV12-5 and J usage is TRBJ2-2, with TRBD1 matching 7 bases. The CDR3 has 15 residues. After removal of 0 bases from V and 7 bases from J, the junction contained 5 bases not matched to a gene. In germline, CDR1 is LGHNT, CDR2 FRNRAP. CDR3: CASGLVKGANGELFF. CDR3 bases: TGTGCTAGTGGTTTGGTGAAGGGGGCTAACGGGGAGCTGTTTTTT.

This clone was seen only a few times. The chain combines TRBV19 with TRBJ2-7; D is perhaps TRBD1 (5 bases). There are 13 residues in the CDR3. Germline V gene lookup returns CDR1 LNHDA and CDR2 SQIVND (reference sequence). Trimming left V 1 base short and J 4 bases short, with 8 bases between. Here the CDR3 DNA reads TGTGCCAGTAGTATAGGGCAGGGATACGAGCAGTACTTC. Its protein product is CASSIGQGYEQYF.

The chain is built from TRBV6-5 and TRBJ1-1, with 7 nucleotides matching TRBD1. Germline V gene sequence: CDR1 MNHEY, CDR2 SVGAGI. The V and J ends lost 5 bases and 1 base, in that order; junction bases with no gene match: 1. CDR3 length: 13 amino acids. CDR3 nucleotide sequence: TGTGCCAGCAGTCGGACAGGGAACACTGAAGCTTTCTTT. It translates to CASSRTGNTEAFF.

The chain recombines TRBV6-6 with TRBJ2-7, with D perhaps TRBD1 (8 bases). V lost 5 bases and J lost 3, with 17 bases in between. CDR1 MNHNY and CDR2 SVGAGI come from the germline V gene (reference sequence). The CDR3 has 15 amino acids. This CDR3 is CASSPWTGRDYEQYF. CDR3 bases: TGTGCCAGCAGTCCCTGGACAGGGAGGGACTACGAGCAGTACTTC.

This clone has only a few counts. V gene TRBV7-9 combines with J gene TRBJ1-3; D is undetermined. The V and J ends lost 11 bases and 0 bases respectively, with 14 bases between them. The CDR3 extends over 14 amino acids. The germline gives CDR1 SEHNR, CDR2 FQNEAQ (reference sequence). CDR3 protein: CAGDGDLSGNTIYF. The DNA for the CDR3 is TGTGCCGGCGACGGGGATCTCTCTGGAAACACCATATATTTT. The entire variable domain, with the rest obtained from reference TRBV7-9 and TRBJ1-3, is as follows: DTGVSQNPRHKITKRGQNVTFRCDPISEHNRLYWYRQTLGQGPEFLTYFQNEAQLEKSRLLSDRFSAERPKGSFSTLEIQRTEQGDSAMYLCAGDGDLSGNTIYFGEGSWLTVV.

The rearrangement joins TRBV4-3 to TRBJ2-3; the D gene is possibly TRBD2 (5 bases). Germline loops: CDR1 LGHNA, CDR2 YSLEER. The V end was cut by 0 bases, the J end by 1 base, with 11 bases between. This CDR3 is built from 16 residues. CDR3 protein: CASSQDTRAGTDTQYF. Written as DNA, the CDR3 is TGCGCCAGCAGCCAAGATACGAGGGCGGGCACAGATACGCAGTATTTT.

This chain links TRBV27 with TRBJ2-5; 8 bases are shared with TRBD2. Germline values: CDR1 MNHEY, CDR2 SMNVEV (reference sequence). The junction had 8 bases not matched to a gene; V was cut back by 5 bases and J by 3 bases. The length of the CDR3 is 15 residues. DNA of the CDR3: TGTGCCAGCAGTCGACGGGGGGGCCGTGAAGAGACCCAGTACTTC. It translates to CASSRRGGREETQYF.

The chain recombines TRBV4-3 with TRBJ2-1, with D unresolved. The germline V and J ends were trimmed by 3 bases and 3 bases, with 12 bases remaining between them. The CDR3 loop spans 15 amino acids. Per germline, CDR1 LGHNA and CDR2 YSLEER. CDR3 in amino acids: CASSQENSRYNEQFF. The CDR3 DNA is TGCGCCAGCAGCCAGGAGAACTCTCGCTACAATGAGCAGTTCTTC.

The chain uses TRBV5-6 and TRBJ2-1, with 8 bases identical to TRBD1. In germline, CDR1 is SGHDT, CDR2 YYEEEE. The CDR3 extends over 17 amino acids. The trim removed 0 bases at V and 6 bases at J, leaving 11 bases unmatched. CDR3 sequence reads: CASSLVRRQGAANEQFF. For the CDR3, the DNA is TGTGCCAGCAGCTTGGTTAGGCGGCAGGGGGCGGCCAATGAGCAGTTCTTC.